The present TCR beta chain was sequenced within a study of shared clonotypes between healthy human individuals. Study-level information: Donors were a couple of women and a few men aged 18 to 49.

Notes on this clone: The antigen is undetermined.

Study results and limitations: It was the non-shared clonotypes that had lower generation probabilities than clonotypes shared by all four donors. Large depth notwithstanding, sorted-subset sequencing proved incomplete by rarefaction.

Per sorted-subset replicate PCR, input was around 200 ng DNA, representing roughly 28,000 T cell genomes. Profiling relied on immunoSEQ multiplex PCR, and the TCRdb table lists in-frame clones only, not all of them. The top ten hold roughly 0.14% of the sample, which has 2 million to 3 million clones, 90% to 95% seen once. V lost 5 bases and J 3 bases, leaving 13 bases between the germline ends. Germline V CDR1 and CDR2: SGHTA, FQGNSA. The CDR3 loop spans 14 amino acids. Specimen: naive CD4+ T cells sorted from blood. Regarding subset: CD45RA+ positively selected. The sequence was collected from a man younger than 35 in good health. V is TRBV7-2 and J is TRBJ1-2; D gene ambiguous. Here the CDR3 DNA reads TGTGCCAGCAGCCCGGGAATCGGGGACTATGGCTACACCTTC. It yields the protein CASSPGIGDYGYTF.